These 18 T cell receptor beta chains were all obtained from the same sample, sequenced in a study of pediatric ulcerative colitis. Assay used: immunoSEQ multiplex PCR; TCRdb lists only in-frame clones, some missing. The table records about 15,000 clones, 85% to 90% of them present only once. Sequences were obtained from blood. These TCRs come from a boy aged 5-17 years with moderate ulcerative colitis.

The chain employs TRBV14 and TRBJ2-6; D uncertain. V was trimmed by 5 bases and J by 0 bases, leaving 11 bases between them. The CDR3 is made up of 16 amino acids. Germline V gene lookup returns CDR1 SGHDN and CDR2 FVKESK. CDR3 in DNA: TGTGCCAGCAGCTTATATTTTAGCTCTGGGGCCAACGTCCTGACTTTC. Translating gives CASSLYFSSGANVLTF. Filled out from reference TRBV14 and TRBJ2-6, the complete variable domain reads EAGVTQFPSHSVIEKGQTVTLRCDPISGHDNLYWYRRVMGKEIKFLLHFVKESKQDESGMPNNRFLAERTGGTYSTLKVQPAELEDSGVYFCASSLYFSSGANVLTFGAGSRLTVL.

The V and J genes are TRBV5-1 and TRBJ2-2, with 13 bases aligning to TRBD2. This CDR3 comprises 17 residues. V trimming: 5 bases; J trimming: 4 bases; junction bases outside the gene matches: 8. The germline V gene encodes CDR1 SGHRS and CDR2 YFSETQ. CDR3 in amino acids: CASRGLAGVVGTGELFF. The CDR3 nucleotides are TGCGCCAGCAGAGGACTAGCGGGAGTTGTGGGCACCGGGGAGCTGTTTTTT.

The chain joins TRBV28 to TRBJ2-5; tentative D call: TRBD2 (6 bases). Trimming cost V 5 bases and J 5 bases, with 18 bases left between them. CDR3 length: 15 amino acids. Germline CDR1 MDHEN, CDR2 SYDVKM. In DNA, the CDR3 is TGTGCCAGCAGTCCGGACTACCTAGAGGAGGAGACCCAGTACTTC. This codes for CASSPDYLEEETQYF.

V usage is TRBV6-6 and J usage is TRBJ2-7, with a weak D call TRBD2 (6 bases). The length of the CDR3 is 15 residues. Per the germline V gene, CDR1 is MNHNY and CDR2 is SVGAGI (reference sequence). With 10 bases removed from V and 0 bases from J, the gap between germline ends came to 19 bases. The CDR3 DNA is TGTGCCACGACTAACCGGGACTTGGGCTCCTACGAGCAGTACTTC. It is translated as CATTNRDLGSYEQYF.

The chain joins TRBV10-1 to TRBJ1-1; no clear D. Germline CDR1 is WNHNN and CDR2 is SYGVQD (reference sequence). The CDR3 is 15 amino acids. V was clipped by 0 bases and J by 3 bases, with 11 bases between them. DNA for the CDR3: TGCGCCAGCAGTGAGTCTATAGGGCGGGACACTGAAGCTTTCTTT. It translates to CASSESIGRDTEAFF.

CDR3: CASSGGTEAFF. Here the CDR3 DNA reads TGCGCCAGCAGCGGGGGCACTGAAGCTTTCTTT. The chain recombines TRBV5-1 with TRBJ1-1; D might be TRBD1 (5 bases). Germline V gene lookup returns CDR1 SGHRS and CDR2 YFSETQ. The V end lost 4 bases, the J end lost 4 bases, and 5 bases lay between the germline ends. The CDR3 is made up of 11 amino acids.

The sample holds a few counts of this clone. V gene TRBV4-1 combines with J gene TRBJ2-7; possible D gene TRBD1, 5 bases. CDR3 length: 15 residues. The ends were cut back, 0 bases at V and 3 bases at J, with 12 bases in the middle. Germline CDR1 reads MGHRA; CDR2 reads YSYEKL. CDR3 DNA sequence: TGCGCCAGCAGCCAAGAAAGACAGCCGCTCTACGAGCAGTACTTC. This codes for CASSQERQPLYEQYF.

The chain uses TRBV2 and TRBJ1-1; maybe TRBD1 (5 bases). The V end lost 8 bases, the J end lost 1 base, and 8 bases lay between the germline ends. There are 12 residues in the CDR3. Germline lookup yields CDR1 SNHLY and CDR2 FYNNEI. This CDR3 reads CASQGENTEAFF. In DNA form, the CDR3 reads TGTGCCAGCCAGGGAGAGAACACTGAAGCTTTCTTT.

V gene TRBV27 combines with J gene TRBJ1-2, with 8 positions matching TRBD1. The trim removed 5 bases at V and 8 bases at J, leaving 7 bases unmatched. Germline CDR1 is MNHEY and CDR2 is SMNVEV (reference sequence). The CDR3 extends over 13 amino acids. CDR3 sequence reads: CASSLGTGGGYTF. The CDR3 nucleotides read TGTGCCAGCAGTCTTGGGACAGGCGGGGGCTACACCTTC.

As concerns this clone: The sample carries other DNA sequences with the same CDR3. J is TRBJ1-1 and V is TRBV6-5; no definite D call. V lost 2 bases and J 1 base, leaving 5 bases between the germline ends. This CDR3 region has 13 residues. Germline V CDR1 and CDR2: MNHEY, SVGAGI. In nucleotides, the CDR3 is TGTGCCAGCAGTTACCAACGGAACACTGAAGCTTTCTTT. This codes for CASSYQRNTEAFF.

The CDR3 loop is CASGLGDLDFPDTQYF. CDR3 bases: TGTGCTAGTGGTTTGGGTGATCTAGATTTCCCAGATACGCAGTATTTT. The chain has TRBV12-5 and TRBJ2-3; D remains ambiguous. CDR1 is LGHNT and CDR2 is FRNRAP in the germline V gene. The CDR3 contains 16 residues. Deletions cut 1 base from V and 4 bases from J, with 15 bases between.

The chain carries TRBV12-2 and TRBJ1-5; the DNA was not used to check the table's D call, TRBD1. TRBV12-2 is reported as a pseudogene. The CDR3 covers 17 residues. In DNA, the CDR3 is TGTGCAAGTCGCTTAGCAGTCTTGGGCAGAGACAATCAGCCCCAGCATTTT. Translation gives CASRLAVLGRDNQPQHF.

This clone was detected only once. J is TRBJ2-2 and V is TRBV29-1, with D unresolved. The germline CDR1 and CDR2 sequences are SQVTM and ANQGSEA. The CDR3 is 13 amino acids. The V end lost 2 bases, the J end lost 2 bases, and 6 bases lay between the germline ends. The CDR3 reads CSVERYNTGELFF. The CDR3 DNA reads TGCAGCGTTGAAAGATATAACACCGGGGAGCTGTTTTTT.

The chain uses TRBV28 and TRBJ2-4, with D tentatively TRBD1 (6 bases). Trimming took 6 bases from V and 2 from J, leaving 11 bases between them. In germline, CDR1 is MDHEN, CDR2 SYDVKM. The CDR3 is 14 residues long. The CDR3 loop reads CASSRQETKNIQYF. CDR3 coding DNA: TGTGCCAGCAGCCGACAGGAAACCAAAAACATTCAGTACTTC.

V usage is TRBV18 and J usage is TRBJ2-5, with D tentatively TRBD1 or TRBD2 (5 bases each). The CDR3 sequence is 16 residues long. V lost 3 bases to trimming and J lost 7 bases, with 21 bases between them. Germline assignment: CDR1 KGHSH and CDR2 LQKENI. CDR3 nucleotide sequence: TGTGCCAGCTCACCCCCTCAGGTAGGGGAGTGGGCGACCCAGTACTTC. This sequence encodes CASSPPQVGEWATQYF.

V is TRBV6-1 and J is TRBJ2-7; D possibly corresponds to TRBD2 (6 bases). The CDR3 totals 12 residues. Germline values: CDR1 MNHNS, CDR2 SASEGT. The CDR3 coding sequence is TGTGTCCTCCGGGGGACCTCACGGGAGCAGTACTTC. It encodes CVLRGTSREQYF.

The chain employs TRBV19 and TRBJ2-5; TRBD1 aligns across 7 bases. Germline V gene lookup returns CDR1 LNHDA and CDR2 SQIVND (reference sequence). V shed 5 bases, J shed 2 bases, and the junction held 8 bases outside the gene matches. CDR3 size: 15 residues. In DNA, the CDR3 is TGTGCCAGTAGTCCTTTGACAGGGATTCAAGAGACCCAGTACTTC. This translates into CASSPLTGIQETQYF.

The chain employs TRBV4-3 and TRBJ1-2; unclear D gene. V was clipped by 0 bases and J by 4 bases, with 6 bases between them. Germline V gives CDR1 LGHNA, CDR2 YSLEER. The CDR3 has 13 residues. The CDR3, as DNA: TGCGCCAGCAGCCAAGAAATGACCTATGGCTACACCTTC. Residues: CASSQEMTYGYTF.